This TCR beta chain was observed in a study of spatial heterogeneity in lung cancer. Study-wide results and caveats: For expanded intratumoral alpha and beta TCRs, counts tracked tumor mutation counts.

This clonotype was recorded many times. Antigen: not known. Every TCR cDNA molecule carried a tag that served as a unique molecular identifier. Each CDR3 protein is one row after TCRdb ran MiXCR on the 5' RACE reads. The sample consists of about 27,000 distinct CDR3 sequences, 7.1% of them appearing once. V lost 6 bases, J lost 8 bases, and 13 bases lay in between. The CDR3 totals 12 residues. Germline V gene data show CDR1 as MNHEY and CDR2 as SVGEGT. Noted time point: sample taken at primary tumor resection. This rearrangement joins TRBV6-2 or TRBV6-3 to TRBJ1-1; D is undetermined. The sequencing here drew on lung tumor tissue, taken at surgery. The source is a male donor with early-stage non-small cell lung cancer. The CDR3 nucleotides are TGTGCCAGCAGCCTGAGGAGCCCCGAAGCTTTCTTT. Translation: CASSLRSPEAFF.